These 19 T cell receptor beta chains were sequenced from one sample in a study of molecular identifiers for immune sequencing clone quantification. TCRdb redid the calling of the PCR reads with MiXCR, one entry per CDR3 protein. The table lists around 470,000 distinct CDR3 sequences, roughly 25% of them singletons, with over 0.6% in the top ten. The sequenced sample was naive CD8+ T cells from blood, with Jurkat cell RNA spiked in. Subset described: FACS-sorted CD8+CD4-CCR7+CD45RA+ naive T cells. The receptor set was obtained from a human donor in good health. Some libraries in this study had Jurkat cell RNA spiked in.

This clonotype was seen many times. The chain uses TRBV15 and TRBJ1-1; D possibly corresponds to TRBD1 (5 bases). Germline V gene sequence: CDR1 LNHNV, CDR2 YYDKDF (reference sequence). The CDR3 is 13 residues long. V was clipped by 3 bases and J by 6 bases, with 11 bases between them. The DNA for the CDR3 is TGTGCCACCAGCAGGACGGTGGGGGCTGAAGCTTTCTTT. Its translation: CATSRTVGAEAFF.

This clonotype has more than one count but fewer than ten. This sequence joins TRBV27 and TRBJ2-1; a weak D match, TRBD1 (5 bases). From germline, CDR1 is MNHEY and CDR2 SMNVEV (reference sequence). Trimming shortened V by 8 bases and J by 8 bases, and 16 bases separated the two germline ends. This CDR3 is 13 amino acids long. CDR3 residues: CASRTGGWDEQFF. The CDR3 nucleotides are TGTGCCAGCCGAACAGGTGGATGGGATGAGCAGTTCTTC.

This chain uses TRBV6-2 or TRBV6-3 with TRBJ1-6; D not certain. The V gene's germline CDR1 is MNHEY and CDR2 SVGEGT. The V gene lost 5 bases and the J gene lost 9 bases, with 14 bases spanning the gap. This CDR3 has 14 amino acids. As DNA, the CDR3 is TGTGCCAGCAGTCCTCATGACATGCTTTCACCCCTCCACTTT. Translated, it gives CASSPHDMLSPLHF.

Note on this clonotype: A read error is possible here, since a much larger clone lies one base away. The chain employs TRBV6-2 or TRBV6-3 and TRBJ2-2; no reliable D call. V was trimmed by 4 bases and J by 1 base, leaving 7 bases between them. The germline V gene encodes CDR1 MNHEY and CDR2 SVGEGT. The CDR3 extends over 14 amino acids. CDR3 loop: CASSCYRNTGELFF. The DNA for the CDR3 is TGTGCCAGCAGTTGCTATCGGAACACCGGGGAGCTGTTTTTT.

This clonotype was observed a few times. The chain recombines TRBV27 with TRBJ1-5; a possible D gene is TRBD1 (6 bases). The length of the CDR3 is 16 residues. Germline loops: CDR1 MNHEY, CDR2 SMNVEV (reference sequence). The V gene lost 6 bases and the J gene lost 5 bases, with 20 bases spanning the gap. Here the CDR3 reads CASSLTGRAVDQPQHF. The CDR3 DNA is TGTGCCAGCAGCCTCACAGGGAGAGCAGTAGATCAGCCCCAGCATTTT.

This clonotype was picked up a small number of times. The chain joins TRBV6-2 or TRBV6-3 to TRBJ2-1, with 10 bases aligning to TRBD2. This CDR3 is built from 13 residues. V lost 4 bases, J lost 7 bases, and 1 base stayed unmatched. Looked up from germline, CDR1 is MNHEY and CDR2 is SVGEGT. Here the CDR3 DNA reads TGTGCCAGCAGTTCTAGCGGGAGAAATGAGCAGTTCTTC. Translated, it gives CASSSSGRNEQFF.

This chain links TRBV9 with TRBJ2-3; D perhaps matches TRBD1 (5 bases). The CDR3 extends over 13 amino acids. The V end was cut by 9 bases, the J end by 5 bases, with 16 bases between. In germline, CDR1 is SGDLS, CDR2 YYNGEE. CDR3 in amino acids: CATGKEDGDTQYF. CDR3 DNA sequence: TGTGCCACAGGGAAGGAAGACGGAGATACGCAGTATTTT.

This clonotype was recorded only once. An end of the junction does not agree with germline; a read error may underlie this. V usage is TRBV6-2 or TRBV6-3 and J usage is TRBJ2-7; no firm D call. The CDR3 consists of 12 residues. Looked up from germline, CDR1 is MNHEY and CDR2 is SVGEGT. The CDR3 DNA follows: TGTGCCAGCAGTCACTCGAATAGAGAGCAGTACTTC. Encoded protein: CASSHSNREQYF.

This clonotype has just a few counts. The V and J genes are TRBV27 and TRBJ2-5, with 12 bases aligning to TRBD2. The V gene end was trimmed by 5 bases and the J gene end by 5 bases; junction bases not matched to a gene: 9. There are 16 residues in the CDR3. Germline V gene data show CDR1 as MNHEY and CDR2 as SMNVEV (reference sequence). CDR3 in DNA: TGTGCCAGCAGTCAGACTAGCGGGGGATTCGGGGAGACCCAGTACTTC. It encodes CASSQTSGGFGETQYF.

In the case of this clonotype: One base away lies a much larger clone, so this may be a sequencing read error. This chain joins TRBV7-9 and TRBJ2-3; D gene uncertain. Germline V gene lookup returns CDR1 SEHNR and CDR2 FQNEAQ (reference sequence). The length of the CDR3 is 19 residues. DNA of the CDR3: TGTGCCAGCAGCCCGATTGCCCTCGGAGCGTACGACCTCACAGATACGCAGTGTTTT. Encoded protein: CASSPIALGAYDLTDTQCF.

V is TRBV13 and J is TRBJ1-2; D remains unclear. The germline CDR1 and CDR2 sequences are PRHDT and FYEKMQ (reference sequence). CDR3 length: 16 residues. Between the trimmed V and J ends, which lost 5 bases and 4 bases, there was a span of 20 bases. CDR3 DNA sequence: TGTGCCAGCAGCCTGCGCGCGTTGGATAACCTCTATGGCTACACCTTC. Translation gives CASSLRALDNLYGYTF.

About this clonotype itself: This may be a read error: a much more frequent sequence differs by one nucleotide. The chain links TRBV7-2 to TRBJ2-1, with TRBD1 as a possible D gene (6 bases). Germline-derived CDR1 and CDR2 are SGHTA and FQGNSA. V was pared by 9 bases and J by 7 bases, with 25 bases between. This CDR3 has 16 amino acids. The CDR3 DNA follows: TGTGCCAGAAGCCGAAAACAGGGAGAAGAGCGGAATGAGCAGTTCTTC. Its translation: CARSRKQGEERNEQFF. The entire variable domain, with the rest obtained from reference TRBV7-2 and TRBJ2-1, is as follows: GAGVSQSPSNKVTEKGKDVELRCDPISGHTALYWYRQSLGQGLEFLIYFQGNSAPDKSGLPSDRFSAERTGGSVSTLTIQRTQQEDSAVYLCARSRKQGEERNEQFFGPGTRLTVL.

The table lists this clonotype with many counts. The rearrangement uses TRBV3-1 and TRBJ2-7; D remains ambiguous. This CDR3 has 13 amino acids. Germline V gives CDR1 LGHDT, CDR2 YNNKEL (reference sequence). V was shortened by 3 bases and J by 4 bases, with 10 bases between the two germline ends. As DNA, the CDR3 is TGTGCCAGCAGCCAGTACGGAGTTTACGAGCAGTACTTC. This gives the protein CASSQYGVYEQYF.

This clonotype has more than one count but fewer than ten. The CDR3 DNA reads as TGCAGCGTTGTTCCCCCCAACTCCTACGAGCAGTACTTC. It encodes CSVVPPNSYEQYF. This rearrangement joins TRBV29-1 to TRBJ2-7; unclear D gene. The V gene lost 4 bases and the J gene lost 0 bases, with 10 bases spanning the gap. The CDR3 covers 13 residues. Germline V CDR1 and CDR2: SQVTM, ANQGSEA.

The genes are TRBV7-9 and TRBJ2-3; TRBD1 might be the D (6 bases). The V gene lost 4 bases and the J gene lost 0 bases, with 14 bases spanning the gap. The germline V gene encodes CDR1 SEHNR and CDR2 FQNEAQ (reference sequence). The CDR3 length is 16 residues. CDR3 sequence reads: CASSSRTDRSTDTQYF. As DNA, the CDR3 is TGTGCCAGCAGCTCCCGGACAGACAGGAGCACAGATACGCAGTATTTT.

The V and J genes are TRBV7-9 and TRBJ2-5, with D unclear. CDR1 SEHNR and CDR2 FQNEAQ come from the germline V gene (reference sequence). Deletions cut 5 bases from V and 2 bases from J, with 15 bases between. This CDR3 is built from 15 residues. The CDR3 bases are TGTGCCAGCAGCCAGAGCGTAGGTTTTCAAGAGACCCAGTACTTC. It specifies CASSQSVGFQETQYF.

This chain connects TRBV3-1 to TRBJ2-7; D might be TRBD2 (6 bases). Germline CDR1 and CDR2: LGHDT and YNNKEL (reference sequence). This CDR3 is built from 16 residues. V shed 5 bases and J shed 3 bases, with 20 bases lying between them. The CDR3 loop reads CASSSFWGVHLYEQYF. The CDR3 DNA follows: TGTGCCAGCAGCTCGTTCTGGGGGGTTCACCTCTACGAGCAGTACTTC.

The chain is built from TRBV29-1 and TRBJ2-2, with D maybe TRBD2 (5 bases). This CDR3 region has 17 residues. Germline CDR1 SQVTM, CDR2 ANQGSEA. Trimming pared 4 bases from V and 6 bases from J, leaving 24 bases between. The CDR3 here is CSVVLSGVGGGSGELFF. DNA for the CDR3: TGCAGCGTTGTATTGTCCGGGGTCGGCGGTGGCTCCGGGGAGCTGTTTTTT.

There are a few counts of this clonotype. The chain has TRBV7-9 and TRBJ2-7; possible D gene TRBD2, 5 bases. Trimming took off 1 base at V and 4 bases at J, with 11 bases between the two ends. The germline gives CDR1 SEHNR, CDR2 FQNEAQ (reference sequence). The CDR3 is 14 amino acids. Here the CDR3 DNA reads TGTGCCAGCAGCTTAGGGGTTAGCGAGTACGAGCAGTACTTC. Amino acids: CASSLGVSEYEQYF.